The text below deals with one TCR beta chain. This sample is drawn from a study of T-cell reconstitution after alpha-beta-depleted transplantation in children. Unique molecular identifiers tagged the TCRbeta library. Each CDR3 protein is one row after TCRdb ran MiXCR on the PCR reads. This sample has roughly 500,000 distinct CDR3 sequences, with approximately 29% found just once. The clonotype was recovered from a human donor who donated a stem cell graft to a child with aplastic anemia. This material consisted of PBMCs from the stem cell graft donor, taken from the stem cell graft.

DNA for the CDR3: TGTGCCAGCAGTACCAATAGGGAAGCTTTCTTT. This encodes CASSTNREAFF. The chain combines TRBV6-5 with TRBJ1-1; no clear D. Germline values: CDR1 MNHEY, CDR2 SVGAGI. V was cut by 5 bases and J by 8 bases, with 9 bases left in between. CDR3 length: 11 amino acids.